Each of the 23 T cell receptor beta chains below was sequenced from the same sample in a study of blood T cell repertoires in COVID-19. Sequencing used immunoSEQ multiplex PCR; TCRdb keeps in-frame clones, though not all of them. Altogether approximately 60,000 clones are present, about 85% being singletons, with the ten largest covering around 3.7%. The sample comprised peripheral blood. These receptors came from a woman older than 75 with acute or convalescent COVID-19.

The chain combines TRBV2 with TRBJ2-3, with 10 bases aligning to TRBD2. The germline gives CDR1 SNHLY, CDR2 FYNNEI. J gave up 4 bases and V 6 bases, and 4 bases lay outside the gene matches. The CDR3 runs to 14 residues. The CDR3 coding sequence is TGTGCCAGCAGCAAGCGGGGGGGCCCAGATACGCAGTATTTT. Translated, it gives CASSKRGGPDTQYF.

The V gene is TRBV10-1, the J gene TRBJ2-1; D not resolved. The CDR3 is 12 residues long. V lost 5 bases to trimming and J lost 5 bases, with 7 bases between them. CDR1 and CDR2 (germline): WNHNN, SYGVQD (reference sequence). CDR3 bases: TGCGCCAGCAGTACCCGGGACAATGAGCAGTTCTTC. This gives the protein CASSTRDNEQFF.

There are a few counts of this clone. The chain is built from TRBV27 and TRBJ2-2; D gene unclear. The ends were cut back, 1 base at V and 1 base at J, with 7 bases in the middle. The CDR3 runs to 15 residues. Germline assignment: CDR1 MNHEY and CDR2 SMNVEV (reference sequence). CDR3 DNA: TGTGCCAGCAGTTTATTCCCCCGGAACACCGGGGAGCTGTTTTTT. This encodes CASSLFPRNTGELFF.

The rearrangement joins TRBV28 to TRBJ2-7; D perhaps matches TRBD2 (5 bases). Germline-derived CDR1 and CDR2 are MDHEN and SYDVKM. CDR3 length equals 14 residues. V lost 5 bases, J lost 4 bases, and 15 bases lay in between. CDR3 DNA sequence: TGTGCCAGCAGTACCGGGGTTTCATTTTACGAGCAGTACTTC. The encoded protein is CASSTGVSFYEQYF.

This clone has a single count. The J gene is TRBJ2-6, the V gene TRBV7-9, with 7 bases identical to TRBD2. CDR3 length: 13 amino acids. Germline V gives CDR1 SEHNR, CDR2 FQNEAQ (reference sequence). Trimming at V came to 1 base and at J to 13 bases, leaving 4 bases not matched to a gene. The CDR3 DNA is TGTGCCAGCAGCTTAGGGGCGGGGGTTGTCCTGACTTTC. Amino acid sequence: CASSLGAGVVLTF.

The rearrangement links TRBV28 to TRBJ2-1; 8 bases fit TRBD2. The germline V gene has CDR1 MDHEN and CDR2 SYDVKM. The junction had 1 base not matched to a gene; V was cut back by 6 bases and J by 0 bases. CDR3 length equals 14 residues. The DNA for the CDR3 is TGTGCCAGCAGCGGGAGGGCCTCCTACAATGAGCAGTTCTTC. As protein: CASSGRASYNEQFF.

The J gene is TRBJ1-1, the V gene TRBV28; 8 nucleotides agree with TRBD1. This CDR3 has 16 residues. Germline lookup yields CDR1 MDHEN and CDR2 SYDVKM. V lost 5 bases, J lost 1 base, and 9 bases stayed unmatched. Here the CDR3 DNA reads TGTGCCAGCAGTCCCCTTCCGGGACAGGCGAACACTGAAGCTTTCTTT. The encoded protein is CASSPLPGQANTEAFF.

The rearrangement joins TRBV5-1 to TRBJ2-5; D might be TRBD2 (6 bases). Trimming pared 2 bases from V and 2 bases from J, leaving 13 bases between. Germline values: CDR1 SGHRS, CDR2 YFSETQ. The CDR3 runs to 15 residues. This CDR3 reads CASSFRGSRQETQYF. CDR3 sequence (DNA): TGCGCCAGCAGCTTCCGGGGGTCGAGACAAGAGACCCAGTACTTC. The full variable domain, its missing parts supplied by reference TRBV5-1 and TRBJ2-5, is KAGVTQTPRYLIKTRGQQVTLSCSPISGHRSVSWYQQTPGQGLQFLFEYFSETQRNKGNFPGRFSGRQFSNSRSEMNVSTLELGDSALYLCASSFRGSRQETQYFGPGTRLLVL.

The V call is TRBV19, the J call TRBJ2-3; TRBD2 might be the D (5 bases). The CDR3 loop spans 16 amino acids. Trimming pared 5 bases from V and 1 base from J, leaving 16 bases between. CDR1 is LNHDA and CDR2 is SQIVND in the germline V gene (reference sequence). In DNA form, the CDR3 reads TGTGCCAGTAGTTGGCGGACTCGCACTCGCACAGATACGCAGTATTTT. This encodes CASSWRTRTRTDTQYF.

The chain employs TRBV9 and TRBJ2-5; a possible D gene is TRBD1 (6 bases). Germline V gene sequence: CDR1 SGDLS, CDR2 YYNGEE. CDR3 length: 14 residues. Trimming took off 2 bases at V and 5 bases at J, with 13 bases between the two ends. The CDR3 reads CASSVGQSRETQYF. The DNA of the CDR3 is TGTGCCAGCAGCGTCGGACAGTCCCGGGAGACCCAGTACTTC.

V gene TRBV12-3 or TRBV12-4 combines with J gene TRBJ1-1, with D possibly TRBD1 on 5 matching bases. Deletions cut 7 bases from V and 3 bases from J, with 12 bases between. This CDR3 is 13 amino acids long. This CDR3 is CASTTRQYTEAFF. CDR3 nucleotides: TGTGCCAGCACCACCCGACAGTACACTGAAGCTTTCTTT.

The rearrangement joins TRBV4-1 to TRBJ2-3; 9 bases fit TRBD1. V shed 5 bases and J 1 base; nucleotides not matched to a gene: 7. The CDR3 is 16 amino acids. Germline lookup yields CDR1 MGHRA and CDR2 YSYEKL. CDR3 in amino acids: CASSKNRQGGTDTQYF. The CDR3 DNA is TGCGCCAGCAGCAAAAACCGACAGGGGGGCACAGATACGCAGTATTTT.

The sample holds one count of this clone. This chain connects TRBV7-3 to TRBJ2-3; 9 positions agree with TRBD1. With 5 bases clipped from V and 4 bases from J, the junction kept 7 bases outside the gene matches. In germline, CDR1 is SGHTA, CDR2 FQGTGA. The CDR3 loop spans 15 amino acids. The CDR3 coding sequence is TGTGCCAGCAGCCACAACAGGGGGCGCGCAGATACGCAGTATTTT. Translating it yields CASSHNRGRADTQYF.

V usage is TRBV5-1 and J usage is TRBJ1-4; perhaps TRBD1 as D (6 bases). Germline V lookup: CDR1 SGHRS, CDR2 YFSETQ. This CDR3 comprises 15 residues. Trimming left V 1 base short and J 0 bases short, with 7 bases between. The CDR3 coding sequence is TGCGCCAGCAGCTTGAAGGGGGCAACTAATGAAAAACTGTTTTTT. Translating it yields CASSLKGATNEKLFF. The complete variable domain, with remaining parts taken from reference TRBV5-1 and TRBJ1-4, reads KAGVTQTPRYLIKTRGQQVTLSCSPISGHRSVSWYQQTPGQGLQFLFEYFSETQRNKGNFPGRFSGRQFSNSRSEMNVSTLELGDSALYLCASSLKGATNEKLFFGSGTQLSVL.

The chain combines TRBV4-1 with TRBJ2-4; D is perhaps TRBD1 (6 bases). V was clipped by 0 bases and J by 1 base, with 10 bases between them. The germline gives CDR1 MGHRA, CDR2 YSYEKL. The CDR3 extends over 16 amino acids. CDR3 DNA: TGCGCCAGCAGCCAAGAACAGGGAATCGCCAAAAACATTCAGTACTTC. It translates to CASSQEQGIAKNIQYF.

CDR3 sequence (DNA): TGTGCCAGCAGTTCTAGCGAAACGAGCAATCAGCCCCAGCATTTT. This gives the protein CASSSSETSNQPQHF. J is TRBJ1-5 and V is TRBV6-6; no reliable D call. V was clipped by 4 bases and J by 1 base, with 11 bases between them. CDR3 length equals 15 residues. Germline V gene lookup returns CDR1 MNHNY and CDR2 SVGAGI (reference sequence).

The genes are TRBV10-3 and TRBJ1-1, with 9 bases identical to TRBD1. V lost 7 bases and J lost 3; bases outside the gene matches: 3. Germline CDR1 reads ENHRY; CDR2 reads SYGVKD. CDR3 length: 13 amino acids. CDR3 in DNA: TGTGCCATCAAGACAGGGGGGGACACTGAAGCTTTCTTT. It translates to CAIKTGGDTEAFF.

The chain joins TRBV20-1 to TRBJ1-2; 11 nucleotides match TRBD1. CDR1 is DFQATT, CDR2 SNEGSKA, per germline (reference sequence). After removal of 3 bases from V and 4 bases from J, the junction contained 7 bases not matched to a gene. The CDR3 consists of 15 residues. This chain's CDR3 is CSASGQGAPGYGYTF. Written as DNA, the CDR3 is TGCAGTGCTAGTGGACAGGGGGCGCCGGGCTATGGCTACACCTTC.

V usage is TRBV2 and J usage is TRBJ1-2, with D possibly matching TRBD1 (5 bases). CDR1 SNHLY and CDR2 FYNNEI come from the germline V gene. The CDR3 loop spans 15 amino acids. Trimming stripped 0 bases from V and 5 bases from J, with 13 bases between. This chain's CDR3 is CASSEASVTGYGYTF. Here the CDR3 DNA reads TGTGCCAGCAGTGAAGCCTCCGTCACAGGTTATGGCTACACCTTC.

This chain joins TRBV27 and TRBJ2-1, with a tentative D call TRBD2 (6 bases). Per germline, CDR1 MNHEY and CDR2 SMNVEV (reference sequence). This CDR3 is built from 13 residues. Trimming left V 7 bases short and J 2 bases short, with 9 bases between. CDR3 region: CASKREPYNEQFF. The CDR3 nucleotides read TGTGCCAGCAAACGGGAGCCCTACAATGAGCAGTTCTTC.

The genes are TRBV9 and TRBJ2-1; 7 bases agree with TRBD2. J lost 6 bases, V lost 4 bases, and 10 bases had no gene match. The CDR3 extends over 15 amino acids. Germline loops: CDR1 SGDLS, CDR2 YYNGEE. For the CDR3, the DNA is TGTGCCAGCAGCCTGGGCGGGAGAAAGGGCAATGAGCAGTTCTTC. Translated, it gives CASSLGGRKGNEQFF.

This clone was found a few times. The chain employs TRBV4-1 and TRBJ2-3; TRBD2 matches at 8 bases. CDR1 and CDR2 (germline): MGHRA, YSYEKL. This CDR3 contains 17 residues. J gave up 0 bases and V 1 base, and 6 bases lay outside the gene matches. CDR3 loop: CASSQGLAGPSTDTQYF. CDR3 bases: TGCGCCAGCAGCCAAGGGCTAGCGGGTCCTAGCACAGATACGCAGTATTTT.

The chain uses TRBV5-4 and TRBJ1-2, with unresolved D. CDR1 SGHNT and CDR2 YYREEE come from the germline V gene (reference sequence). This CDR3 is built from 13 residues. V was cut by 2 bases and J by 5 bases, with 10 bases left in between. The CDR3 region is CASSFVGRYGYTF. The CDR3 DNA reads TGTGCCAGCAGCTTCGTCGGGAGATATGGCTACACCTTC.